The source of this T cell receptor (beta chain) is a study of blood T cells in healthy people across ages. Next came a second PCR, run for about 7 to 12 cycles, which used a sample-barcoded 5' primer along with a J-beta primer mix. TCRdb itself ran the 5' RACE reads through MiXCR, one entry per CDR3 protein. The sample carries roughly 1.5 million distinct CDR3 sequences, roughly 43% recorded once. This CDR3 has 14 amino acids. Germline V CDR1 and CDR2: ENHRY, SYGVKD. Trimming cost V 10 bases and J 2 bases, with 17 bases left between them. The chain links TRBV10-3 to TRBJ1-2, with no clear D. The receptor was derived from a woman aged 18 to 35 in good health. The sequenced sample consisted of blood. CDR3 in amino acids: CATRGDTENYGYTF. The CDR3 nucleotides read TGTGCCACCCGCGGCGACACCGAGAACTATGGCTACACCTTC.